This T cell receptor (beta chain) was sequenced for a study of blood T cell repertoires in COVID-19. On the study more broadly: Acute-phase and convalescent COVID-19 samples originated in the United States, Italy and Spain.

Germline trimming cut 5 bases from V and 10 bases from J; bases unmatched to any gene: 9. This CDR3 comprises 13 residues. CDR1 is SNHLY, CDR2 FYNNEI, per germline. Per the original methods: Estimation of nucleated cell counts was performed using reference gene primer amplification. Profiled with immunoSEQ multiplex PCR; TCRdb holds only in-frame clones, not every one. The DNA was the basis for D and trimming; V, J and clone size are from that table. The sample has around 170,000 clones, 88% seen once. The sample consisted of peripheral blood. The rearrangement uses TRBV2 and TRBJ1-1, with 8 bases lining up with TRBD1. The receptor was isolated from a woman in her twenties or thirties with acute or convalescent COVID-19. DNA of the CDR3: TGTGCCAGCAGTCCCGACAGGGGTCGTCCAGCTTTCTTT. Translating gives CASSPDRGRPAFF.